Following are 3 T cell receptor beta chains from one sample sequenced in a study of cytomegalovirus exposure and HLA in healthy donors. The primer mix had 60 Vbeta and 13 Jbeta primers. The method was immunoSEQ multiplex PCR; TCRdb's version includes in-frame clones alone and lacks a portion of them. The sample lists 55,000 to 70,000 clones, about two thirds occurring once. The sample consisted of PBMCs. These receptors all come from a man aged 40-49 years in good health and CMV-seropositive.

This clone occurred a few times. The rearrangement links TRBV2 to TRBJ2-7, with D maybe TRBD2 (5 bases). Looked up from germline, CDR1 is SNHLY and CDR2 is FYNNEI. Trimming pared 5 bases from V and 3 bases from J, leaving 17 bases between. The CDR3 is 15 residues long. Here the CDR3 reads CASSWTWRSRYEQYF. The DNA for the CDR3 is TGTGCCAGCAGTTGGACTTGGAGGTCCCGCTACGAGCAGTACTTC.

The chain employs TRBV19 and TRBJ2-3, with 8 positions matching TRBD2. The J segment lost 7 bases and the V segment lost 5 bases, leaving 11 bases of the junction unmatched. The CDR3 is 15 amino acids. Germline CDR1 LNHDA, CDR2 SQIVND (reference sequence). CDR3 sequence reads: CASSSSPGGPYTQYF. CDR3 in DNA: TGTGCCAGTAGTTCGTCCCCGGGGGGGCCATATACGCAGTATTTT.

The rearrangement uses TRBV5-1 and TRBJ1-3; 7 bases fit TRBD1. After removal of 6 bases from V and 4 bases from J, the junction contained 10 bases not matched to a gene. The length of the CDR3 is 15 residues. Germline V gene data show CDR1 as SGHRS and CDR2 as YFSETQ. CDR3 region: CASTLATGPGNTIYF. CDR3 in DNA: TGCGCCAGCACCCTTGCGACAGGGCCAGGAAACACCATATATTTT.